Included here is one T cell receptor beta chain sequence, with context. The CDR3 sequence is 15 residues long. Trimming took off 2 bases at V and 7 bases at J, with 14 bases between the two ends. Looked up from germline, CDR1 is SGHAT and CDR2 is FQNNGV. Clones were read by immunoSEQ multiplex PCR, and TCRdb kept only the in-frame ones, dropping some. The profile covers about 120,000 clones, with 70% to 90% appearing a single time and roughly 43% taken by the ten largest. This sample stems from a study of control samples from healthy donors and cancer patients. The TCR sequence derives from a man in his fifties or sixties in good health. J is TRBJ1-4 and V is TRBV11-2; D not certain. The sample taken for sequencing was blood. CDR3 coding DNA: TGTGCCAGCAGCTTACGACCCGGGTTCGGTGAAAAACTGTTTTTT. Translation gives CASSLRPGFGEKLFF.